This is a list of T cell receptor beta chains from one sample in a study of cytomegalovirus exposure and HLA in healthy donors. TCRdb's copy holds only in-frame clones and misses some; the assay was immunoSEQ multiplex PCR. The sample yields 100,000 to 150,000 clones, about 80% seen once. Sequencing was performed on PBMCs. Receptors originate from a woman aged 50 to 65 in good health and CMV-seronegative. CDR3s include the opening cysteine and the closing phenylalanine or tryptophan. D genes are given only for firm matches. Clone size is given for some rows only: seen once, a few or many times, or a class if the clone is expanded.

>-|TRBJ2-7|TRBD1|TRBV25-1
TGTGCCAGCAGTGACCAAGGACAGGTCAAGGAGCAGTACTTC
CASSDQGQVKEQYF
>-|TRBJ2-1|TRBD1|TRBV5-4
TGTGCCAGCACCATAGTTGGACAGGCCTACAATGAGCAGTTCTTC
CASTIVGQAYNEQFF
>-|TRBJ2-7|-|TRBV11-2
TGTGCCAGCAGCTTATCCGGGAACTCCTACGAGCAGTACTTC
CASSLSGNSYEQYF
>-|TRBJ1-1|TRBD1|TRBV7-9
TGTGCCAGCAGCCTGGGACAGGGGAACACTGAAGCTTTCTTT
CASSLGQGNTEAFF
>-|TRBJ1-5|TRBD1|TRBV9
TGTGCCACATTGGGACAGCGCAGCCCCAGCAATCAGCCCCAGCATTTT
CATLGQRSPSNQPQHF
>-|TRBJ2-5|TRBD2|TRBV2
TGTGCCAGCAGTGTTCGGGCTAGCGGGACCCAAGAGACCCAGTACTTC
CASSVRASGTQETQYF
>few|TRBJ1-1|TRBD1|TRBV28
TGTGCCAGCAGTCAGGGACAGCCGAACACTGAAGCTTTCTTT
CASSQGQPNTEAFF
>once|TRBJ2-7|TRBD2|TRBV4-3
TGCGCCAGCAGCCAGGACGCCGGGACTAGCGGATACGAGCAGTACTTC
CASSQDAGTSGYEQYF
>few|TRBJ2-6|-|TRBV11-2
TGTGCCAGCAGCTCCTCGGGAGCTGGGGCCAACGTCCTGACTTTC
CASSSSGAGANVLTF
>-|TRBJ2-5|TRBD2|TRBV13
TGTGCCAGCAGCTCCGGGGGGGGAGAGACCCAGTACTTC
CASSSGGGETQYF
>-|TRBJ2-3|-|TRBV11-3
TGTGCCAGCAGCCCCCGCACTAGCACAGATACGCAGTATTTT
CASSPRTSTDTQYF
>-|TRBJ2-1|TRBD1|TRBV9
TGTGCCAGCAGCACTTCAGGGGGCGCCTACAATGAGCAGTTCTTC
CASSTSGGAYNEQFF
>few|TRBJ2-2|-|TRBV29-1
TGCAGCGCCCGCCCAGGACAGATGAACACCGGGGAGCTGTTTTTT
CSARPGQMNTGELFF
>-|TRBJ2-3|TRBD2|TRBV11-3
TGTGCCAGCAGCTTAGGTGTAGCGGGGCAGGAAGATACGCAGTATTTT
CASSLGVAGQEDTQYF
>once|TRBJ1-1|-|TRBV6-1
TGTGCCAGCAGTGGGGACTCGGGCGCTGAAGCTTTCTTT
CASSGDSGAEAFF
>-|TRBJ2-5|-|TRBV18
TGTGCCAGCTCACCAGGGGCAGAGACCCAGTACTTC
CASSPGAETQYF
>-|TRBJ2-1|-|TRBV19
TGTGCCAGTAGTCCGGGGAGTAATGAGCAGTTCTTC
CASSPGSNEQFF